This T cell receptor (beta chain) was identified during a study of Graves' ophthalmopathy and Graves' hyperthyroidism (dated by TCRdb to between 2018 and 2020). Concerning the study at large: Peripheral blood was collected at initial diagnosis, prior to any treatment. After sampling, hyperthyroidism patients received methimazole starting at 30 mg daily, and ophthalmopathy patients received high-dose intravenous methylprednisolone. The approximately 100 discovery patients were randomly split 7:3 into training and test sets. To explore V-J signatures that distinguish ophthalmopathy from hyperthyroidism, a discovery set of 95 to 100 patients was enrolled, made up of roughly 41 with ophthalmopathy and around 60 with stable hyperthyroidism. In total, some 140 blood samples were TCR-sequenced: 40 to 45 ophthalmopathy, roughly 80 hyperthyroidism and around 17 hyperthyroidism-to-ophthalmopathy patients. The independent validation cohort included 20 or so hyperthyroidism patients plus 17 patients who later progressed from hyperthyroidism to ophthalmopathy. To tell Graves' ophthalmopathy apart from Graves' hyperthyroidism, and to predict which patients would progress to ophthalmopathy, the study relied on TCR beta repertoire signatures. In over 5 hyperthyroidism patients, the T-cell repertoire of thyroid tissue was compared with the T-cell repertoire of blood. What the study reported, not specific to this receptor: Sample size was not statistically predetermined, and group allocation was not concealed from the investigators. In validation, the model predicted ophthalmopathy progression with 70.59% sensitivity and 72.22% specificity; roughly 11 predicted patients were CT-confirmed with GO in a median of about 7.1 months. Most expanded thyroid clonotypes with frequency above 0.001 were also detected in blood, suggesting blood repertoires may reflect the thyroid immune response. The 13-signature model separated ophthalmopathy from stable hyperthyroidism with 85% to 90% sensitivity and approximately 83% specificity in cross-validation, and 80%/75% in the test set.

Sequences SGHDN (CDR1) and FVKESK (CDR2) are obtained from the germline V gene. The CDR3 covers 17 residues, taking in both the cysteine and the phenylalanine. Only CDR3 DNA is held: 51 bases, read in frame from base 1. The junction shows trimming of 0 bases on V and 1 base on J, plus 15 bases between the germline ends. Hyperthyroidism was defined as stable when no progression to ophthalmopathy occurred within 18 months of follow-up. The hyperthyroidism patients were 18 to 65 years old and newly diagnosed, with a disease duration of less than 2 months. Anyone with other autoimmune diseases, uncontrolled infections, pregnancy or lactation was excluded from the study. Clinical symptoms, serum thyroxine, TRAb, thyroid ultrasound and orbital computed tomography formed the basis of the diagnosis. Using Ficoll-Paque density gradient centrifugation, PBMCs were isolated from about 10 ml of fresh peripheral blood. Total RNA was extracted using Trizol reagent, and RNA quality was checked on an Agilent 2100 Bioanalyzer.

This clonotype was observed at least ten times. The specificity of this receptor is unknown. Per-base qualities were not stored, and no clone one base away is much larger. For repertoire sequencing, the TCR beta CDR3 regions were amplified from RNA transcripts. A first-round RT-PCR used HTBI primers with the Qiagen OneStep RT-PCR kit, followed by a second-round multiplex PCR, size selection and purification. Libraries were sequenced on an Illumina HiSeq2000 using paired-end 100 bp reads. The paper's processing steps were these. SOAPnuke was used to process the reads, throwing out any read that had adapters, had uncalled bases, had a mean Phred below 15, or lacked an exact constant-primer or identifier match. High-quality paired reads were merged with COPE v1.2.5. Clonotypes were defined as unique nucleotide sequences and were aligned to IMGT TRB V, D and J references using MiTCR v1.1. The analysis was limited to V-J combinations with a frequency above 0.0001, which together covered 99.2% of the repertoires. For each V-J combination, a TCR clonal expansion and chaos score was defined as F50 clonal expansion divided by the chaos observed in the TCRdist matrix. Welch's t-statistics and random forest were used to reduce features to about a dozen V-J combinations, which were fed into a naive Bayes classifier. Thyroid-blood repertoire similarity was quantified with the Morisita-Horn index. TCRdb ran its own pipeline on the public reads, namely fastp trimming at Q25 and MiXCR clone calling, and kept in-frame beta chains. Rows matching on CDR3 protein sequence are summarized as one entry with the most common DNA and genes. TCRdb's processing, not the authors' own work, is the source of the V and J calls. The sample table lists just over 600,000 distinct CDR3 sequences, about a fifth of them with a count of one. In total, the top ten clones hold around 6.5% of the sample.

Sequencing input: peripheral blood. The V and J genes are TRBV14 and TRBJ1-1, with the D gene not clear enough to name. The clonotype was recovered from a woman aged 18 to 35 with stable Graves' hyperthyroidism. Some clones in this sample may be carry-over from other donors' samples. Donor details come from another sample of the same person, matched by shared clones. The nucleotides read TGTGCCAGCAGCCAAGATCGGTCCAACGGCGGGAACACTGAAGCTTTCTTT. Translated, this gives CASSQDRSNGGNTEAFF.